Listed here are 12 T cell receptor beta chains from one sample, sequenced in a study of CD4 T cells in relation to SARS-CoV-2 and coronaviruses. Unexposed donor CD4+ T cells date from about 2011-2018, before the COVID-19 pandemic. Measured with immunoSEQ multiplex PCR; TCRdb has only the in-frame clones, and not every one. The table includes roughly 61,000 clones, 86% detected once. Material: memory CD4+ T cells from PBMCs. The source of these receptors is a human donor in good health.

The chain is built from TRBV14 and TRBJ2-7; tentatively, D is TRBD2 (7 bases). Trimming left V 4 bases short and J 0 bases short, with 13 bases between. CDR1 is SGHDN and CDR2 is FVKESK in the germline V gene. The CDR3 is 15 amino acids. CDR3 region: CASSLAGAYSYEQYF. The CDR3 bases are TGTGCCAGCAGCCTGGCGGGGGCTTACTCCTACGAGCAGTACTTC.

The gene calls are TRBV28 and TRBJ2-7, with D perhaps TRBD2 (6 bases). V was trimmed by 6 bases and J by 0 bases, leaving 12 bases between them. CDR1 and CDR2 from the germline V gene are MDHEN and SYDVKM. This CDR3 has 14 amino acids. The CDR3 bases are TGTGCCAGCAGGGGACTTTTGAGCTCCTACGAGCAGTACTTC. It encodes CASRGLLSSYEQYF.

CDR3 protein: CASSLVGQYEQYF. The CDR3 DNA reads as TGCGCCAGCAGCTTGGTGGGACAGTACGAGCAGTACTTC. This sequence joins TRBV5-1 and TRBJ2-7, with 7 bases lining up with TRBD1. Germline CDR1 reads SGHRS; CDR2 reads YFSETQ. This CDR3 region has 13 residues. After removal of 0 bases from V and 4 bases from J, the junction contained 1 base not matched to a gene. The complete variable domain, with remaining parts taken from reference TRBV5-1 and TRBJ2-7, reads KAGVTQTPRYLIKTRGQQVTLSCSPISGHRSVSWYQQTPGQGLQFLFEYFSETQRNKGNFPGRFSGRQFSNSRSEMNVSTLELGDSALYLCASSLVGQYEQYFGPGTRLTVT.

CDR3 residues: CSASMGDTQYF. Written as DNA, the CDR3 is TGCAGTGCTAGTATGGGGGATACGCAGTATTTT. V is TRBV20-1 and J is TRBJ2-3; D is unclear. V lost 3 bases and J 6 bases, leaving 7 bases between the germline ends. Germline CDR1 and CDR2: DFQATT and SNEGSKA (reference sequence). CDR3 length: 11 amino acids.

This chain connects TRBV15 to TRBJ2-7, with 9 bases that match TRBD2. Germline CDR1 reads LNHNV; CDR2 reads YYDKDF (reference sequence). The CDR3 runs 16 residues. Trimming at V came to 1 base and at J to 0 bases, leaving 4 bases not matched to a gene. CDR3 protein: CATSRGASGVSYEQYF. As DNA, the CDR3 is TGTGCCACCAGCAGAGGGGCTAGCGGGGTCTCCTACGAGCAGTACTTC.

This clone has a handful of counts. The chain has TRBV10-1 and TRBJ2-2, with D tentatively TRBD2 (5 bases). Between the trimmed V and J ends, which lost 0 bases and 1 base, there was a span of 9 bases. This CDR3 is 16 amino acids long. Looked up from germline, CDR1 is WNHNN and CDR2 is SYGVQD (reference sequence). CDR3 DNA sequence: TGCGCCAGCAGTGAGTCAGGTGGAGGGAACACCGGGGAGCTGTTTTTT. Its translation: CASSESGGGNTGELFF.

This chain connects TRBV7-8 to TRBJ2-5; 9 bases match TRBD2. This CDR3 spans 14 amino acids. Per the germline V gene, CDR1 is SGHVS and CDR2 is FQNEAQ. Trimming took 5 bases from V and 5 from J; bases not matched to a gene: 6. The CDR3 spells CASSPGTSTETQYF. The CDR3 DNA follows: TGTGCCAGCAGCCCTGGGACTAGCACGGAGACCCAGTACTTC.

The chain carries TRBV6-6 and TRBJ1-5; 8 bases match TRBD1. The CDR3 is made up of 15 amino acids. Germline V gene data show CDR1 as MNHNY and CDR2 as SVGAGI (reference sequence). V shed 5 bases and J 7 bases; nucleotides not matched to a gene: 10. DNA for the CDR3: TGTGCCAGCAGTCCTCGGACAGGGCTGCAACAGCCCCAGCATTTT. Amino acid sequence: CASSPRTGLQQPQHF.

J is TRBJ2-1 and V is TRBV4-1; 13 bases fit TRBD2. With 4 bases clipped from V and 7 bases from J, the junction kept 4 bases outside the gene matches. The CDR3 has 15 residues. Germline loops: CDR1 MGHRA, CDR2 YSYEKL. The DNA of the CDR3 is TGCGCCAGCAGCCCAGGACTAGCGGGAGAGAATGAGCAGTTCTTC. It is translated as CASSPGLAGENEQFF.

The chain carries TRBV29-1 and TRBJ2-3; D possibly corresponds to TRBD1 (5 bases). The V gene's germline CDR1 is SQVTM and CDR2 ANQGSEA. Between the trimmed V and J ends, which lost 4 bases and 10 bases, there was a span of 21 bases. The length of the CDR3 is 14 residues. CDR3 coding DNA: TGCAGCGTTGGGGTGGTCAGGGCCTCCAGCGCGCAGTATTTT. This gives the protein CSVGVVRASSAQYF.

The gene calls are TRBV6-1 and TRBJ1-2, with a tentative D call TRBD1 (5 bases). The CDR3 is made up of 19 amino acids. Germline loops: CDR1 MNHNS, CDR2 SASEGT. V was pared by 3 bases and J by 5 bases, with 28 bases between. The CDR3 loop is CASSEGLYPILRSGYGYTF. The CDR3 nucleotides are TGTGCCAGCAGTGAGGGGCTGTACCCAATTTTACGATCGGGGTATGGCTACACCTTC.

J is TRBJ2-1 and V is TRBV5-1, with D maybe TRBD1 (5 bases). The ends were cut back, 0 bases at V and 7 bases at J, with 5 bases in the middle. This CDR3 spans 12 amino acids. Germline V CDR1 and CDR2: SGHRS, YFSETQ. This chain's CDR3 is CASSLEGNEQFF. The DNA for the CDR3 is TGCGCCAGCAGCTTGGAGGGGAATGAGCAGTTCTTC.